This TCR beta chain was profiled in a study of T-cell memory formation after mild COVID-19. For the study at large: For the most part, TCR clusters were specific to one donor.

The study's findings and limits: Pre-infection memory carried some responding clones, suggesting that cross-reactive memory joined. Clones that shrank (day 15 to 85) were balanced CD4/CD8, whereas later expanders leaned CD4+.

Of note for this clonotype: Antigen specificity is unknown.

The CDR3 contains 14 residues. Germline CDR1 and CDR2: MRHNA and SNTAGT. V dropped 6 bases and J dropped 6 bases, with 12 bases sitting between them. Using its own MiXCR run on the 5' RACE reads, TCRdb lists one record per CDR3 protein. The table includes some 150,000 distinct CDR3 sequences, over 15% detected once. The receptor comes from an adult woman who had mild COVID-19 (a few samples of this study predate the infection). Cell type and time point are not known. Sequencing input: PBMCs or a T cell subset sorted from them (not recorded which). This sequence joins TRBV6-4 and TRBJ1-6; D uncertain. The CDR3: CASSESRFNSPLHF. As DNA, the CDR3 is TGTGCCAGCAGCGAGAGCCGGTTTAATTCACCCCTCCACTTT.